The clone carrying this TCR beta chain turned up a few times. The entry originates in a study of blood T cell repertoires in COVID-19. Study-wide context: The samples span acute and convalescent COVID-19 from the United States, Italy and Spain. PBMCs, B-cell-depleted T cells, or T cells were the source of the cDNA or gDNA that made up the material.

Methods used by the authors: Nucleated cell counts were estimated from reference gene primer amplification. Sequenced by immunoSEQ multiplex PCR; TCRdb stores in-frame clones only, minus some. Clone size and V and J calls were adopted from that table, with D and trimming inferred from the DNA. The repertoire holds 90,000 to 130,000 clones, with approximately 89% as singletons. The CDR3 is made up of 14 amino acids. The ends lost 4 bases at V and 7 bases at J; junction bases unmatched: 9. CDR1 and CDR2 (germline): SQVTM, ANQGSEA. The chain recombines TRBV29-1 with TRBJ2-1; TRBD1 matches 8 bases. This clonotype originated in a man in his forties or fifties with acute or convalescent COVID-19. Material for sequencing was peripheral blood. In nucleotides, the CDR3 is TGCAGCGTTGCAACAGGGGGGCGGATAAATGAGCAGTTCTTC. Protein sequence: CSVATGGRINEQFF.